This TCR beta chain was found in a study of cytomegalovirus exposure and HLA in healthy donors. Per germline, CDR1 MGHRA and CDR2 YSYEKL. This CDR3 contains 17 residues. The V gene end was trimmed by 0 bases and the J gene end by 2 bases; junction bases not matched to a gene: 6. Both 60 Vbeta primers and 13 Jbeta primers went into the PCR. Method: immunoSEQ multiplex PCR; TCRdb's copy keeps in-frame clones and lacks some. The repertoire shows 45,000 or so clones; the top ten hold approximately 8.8%. Points from the study as a whole: Indistinguishable V segments such as TRBV6-2 and TRBV6-3 were excluded.

About this clone: What it binds is not known.

The clonotype originates from a male donor in good health and CMV-seronegative. The chain carries TRBV4-1 and TRBJ2-7; 11 bases align to TRBD2. Sequenced: PBMCs. The chain's CDR3 is CASSQDQGTSGTYEQYF. The CDR3 DNA reads TGCGCCAGCAGCCAAGATCAAGGGACTAGCGGTACCTACGAGCAGTACTTC.